Reported below is one T cell receptor beta chain. It lacks a known antigen. One base away lies a much larger clone, so this may be a sequencing read error. Taken from the germline V gene, the CDR1 and CDR2 loops are SGHRS and YFSETQ. The CDR3 runs 16 residues from the cysteine to the phenylalanine. Only CDR3 DNA is held: 48 bases, read in frame from base 1. This sample was taken from a study of post-analysis software for immune sequencing data (dated by TCRdb to 2014 to 2015). General notes on the study: Relapsing-remitting, secondary progressive and progressive-relapsing multiple sclerosis were recorded as disease courses, and subtype annotation was lacking for some patients. The multiple sclerosis patient repertoires were compared with 10 or so previously published healthy control repertoires from donors aged about 6 to 25 years. A subset of samples was prepared in parallel using single-end sample barcoding, then pooled and co-amplified after Illumina adapter ligation.

What the research found in general, with its limitations: Strong co-clustering of samples prepared in the same batch was shown by direct clustering with F measure, prompting a batch-effect correction. The control group was slightly older than the multiple sclerosis patient group. Significantly higher frequencies in patients than in controls were found for five or six TRBV segments, including TRBV5-6, TRBV5-1 and TRBV20-1. Normalized Chao1 diversity was significantly lower in multiple sclerosis patients than controls, suggesting substantial peripheral T-cell clonal expansion.

Receptor amplification or capture employed PCR. The instrument was an Illumina HiSeq 2500. Unique molecular identifiers were incorporated into TCR beta cDNA libraries to reduce PCR and sequencing biases. Per 1 to 10 million input T cells, approximately 500,000 cDNA molecules were obtained, such that each molecule approximated one T cell. The patient libraries were prepared and sequenced using the same protocol as the earlier healthy control dataset. Samples belonging to the same batch were prepared together, multiplexed and sequenced on a shared HiSeq lane. The study's processing was this. MIGEC was used to process the raw barcoded reads, and molecular identifier groups with only a single read were discarded before consensus assembly and CDR3 extraction. Clonotype tables were post-analysed with VDJtools, and diversity was normalized by down-sampling all datasets to the smallest sample size. To correct batch-related cross-sample contamination, repertoire overlap clustering matched CDR3 amino acid sequences but not nucleotide sequences. In-frame beta chains were kept once TCRdb had trimmed the public reads at Q25 with fastp and called clones with MiXCR. Rows are unified per CDR3 protein, each entry keeping the most common DNA and genes. These V and J calls rely on TCRdb rather than the paper's analysis. The sample table shows around 190,000 distinct CDR3 sequences, and approximately 30% are seen once. The leading ten clones occupy around 3.2% of the sample.

To demonstrate the VDJtools post-analysis software, the study profiled TCR beta repertoires from the peripheral blood of 13 young patients with multiple sclerosis. The multiple sclerosis patients were children and adolescents ranging in age from about 6 to 16 years. The receptor was derived from a girl aged 2 to 17 with multiple sclerosis. The V and J segments used are TRBV5-1 and TRBJ2-1, with TRBD2 tentatively as D gene (5 bases match). Material for sequencing was blood. The CDR3 protein sequence reads: CAGSLDPGSQLNEQFF. The nucleotides are TGCGCCGGCAGCTTGGATCCGGGATCCCAACTTAATGAGCAGTTCTTC.